This T cell receptor beta chain was identified during a study of breast tumors, draining lymph nodes, adjacent tissues. Samples came from axillary lymph nodes draining the breast cancer. This clonotype was detected only a few times. What it recognizes is unknown. The CDR3 contains 15 residues. CDR1 and CDR2 (germline): MNHEY, SMNVEV (reference sequence). Deletions cut 5 bases from V and 2 bases from J, with 15 bases between. Via MiXCR, TCRdb re-called the multiplex PCR reads, giving one row per CDR3 protein. Of 70,000 to 85,000 distinct CDR3 sequences in the sample, approximately 19% were seen once. Whole-study findings and limits: Tumors had less TCR diversity than lymph nodes, more than nontumor tissue. Luminal-like breast cancer showed significantly higher tumor–nontumor repertoire similarity than basal-like. Data only fit, rather than demonstrated, lymph node origin of most tumor T cells.

The chain joins TRBV27 to TRBJ2-5; either TRBD1 or TRBD2 may fit D (6 bases each). The TCR sequence derives from a female donor with breast cancer. Some clones in this sample may be carry-over from other donors' samples. The sample was axillary lymph node tissue. CDR3 protein: CASSDVGGAQETQYF. As DNA, the CDR3 is TGTGCCAGCAGTGATGTGGGGGGCGCGCAAGAGACCCAGTACTTC.